This TCR beta chain was profiled in a study of control samples from healthy donors and cancer patients. V lost 3 bases, J lost 4 bases, and 4 bases stayed unmatched. Looked up from germline, CDR1 is SGHTA and CDR2 is FQGTGA. The CDR3 sequence is 15 residues long. TCRdb's table, derived via immunoSEQ multiplex PCR, lists solely in-frame clones and lacks some. The sample has some 150,000 clones, about 93% seen once. The source material was blood. The chain links TRBV7-3 to TRBJ2-5; 11 bases map to TRBD2. The TCR originated in a man aged 50 to 59 in good health. CDR3 sequence (DNA): TGTGCCAGCAGCTTCTCAGGGACTAGCGGAGAGACCCAGTACTTC. It codes for CASSFSGTSGETQYF.